This T cell receptor beta chain derives from a study of cytomegalovirus exposure and HLA in healthy donors. The overall study: Early on, a data release was issued that held approximately 78 million unique TCRs from HLA-typed donors.

PCR used 60 Vbeta primers and 13 Jbeta primers. Repertoires were generated with immunoSEQ multiplex PCR, while TCRdb's copy carries only in-frame clones and drops some. The sample holds around 180,000 clones; roughly 84% are singletons and the top ten take around 0.26%. The CDR3 covers 15 residues. V lost 2 bases, J lost 3 bases, and 5 bases stayed unmatched. Germline CDR1 and CDR2: SGHRS and YFSETQ. Sequencing was carried out using PBMCs. This clonotype was obtained from a boy younger than 18 in good health and CMV-seronegative. V usage is TRBV5-1 and J usage is TRBJ2-3, with 8 bases identical to TRBD2. The CDR3 here is CASSFLAGVTDTQYF. The CDR3 DNA is TGCGCCAGCAGCTTTCTAGCGGGTGTAACAGATACGCAGTATTTT. Filled out from reference TRBV5-1 and TRBJ2-3, the complete variable domain reads KAGVTQTPRYLIKTRGQQVTLSCSPISGHRSVSWYQQTPGQGLQFLFEYFSETQRNKGNFPGRFSGRQFSNSRSEMNVSTLELGDSALYLCASSFLAGVTDTQYFGPGTRLTVL.